Listed below are T cell receptor beta chains from one sample, sequenced in a study of T cells in Graves' hyperthyroidism and ophthalmopathy. TCRdb called the multiplex PCR reads again in MiXCR, with one record for every CDR3 protein. The sample includes around 600,000 distinct CDR3 sequences, 45% of them seen just once. The specimen sequenced was peripheral blood or thyroid tissue (not recorded which). The source of these receptors is an adult man with Graves' disease, either hyperthyroidism or ophthalmopathy (not recorded which). The CDR3 runs from the conserved cysteine through the conserved F or W. The D gene is left open where the match is weak. Where a row states a size, it is once, few, many or the class of an expanded clone; other rows omit it.

D gene: NA; clone size: NA; J gene: TRBJ2-5; V gene: TRBV6-1; CDR3 protein: CASSYSKAGAGQETQYF; CDR3 DNA: TGTGCCAGCAGTTACTCGAAGGCAGGGGCGGGTCAAGAGACCCAGTACTTC
D gene: NA; clone size: NA; J gene: TRBJ2-2; V gene: TRBV7-2; CDR3 protein: CASSFRAPGTGELFF; CDR3 DNA: TGTGCCAGCAGCTTCCGGGCCCCGGGGACCGGGGAGCTGTTTTTT
D gene: TRBD1; clone size: NA; J gene: TRBJ1-1; V gene: TRBV12-3/TRBV12-4; CDR3 protein: CATLQGMSTEAFF; CDR3 DNA: TGTGCCACCCTACAGGGGATGAGCACTGAAGCTTTCTTT
D gene: NA; clone size: few; J gene: TRBJ2-7; V gene: TRBV12-3/TRBV12-4; CDR3 protein: CASSLGGLTASYEQYF; CDR3 DNA: TGTGCCAGCAGTTTGGGTGGTCTCACAGCCAGCTACGAGCAGTACTTC
D gene: NA; clone size: many; J gene: TRBJ2-7; V gene: TRBV29-1; CDR3 protein: CSGQDSYEQYF; CDR3 DNA: TGCAGCGGACAGGACAGTTACGAGCAGTACTTC
D gene: NA; clone size: many; J gene: TRBJ2-5; V gene: TRBV24-1; CDR3 protein: CATSDPSDSQETQYF; CDR3 DNA: TGTGCCACCAGTGACCCCTCGGACAGCCAAGAGACCCAGTACTTC
D gene: TRBD2; clone size: NA; J gene: TRBJ2-5; V gene: TRBV7-9; CDR3 protein: CASRTGTSGGETQYF; CDR3 DNA: TGTGCCAGCAGGACGGGGACTAGCGGGGGAGAGACCCAGTACTTC
D gene: NA; clone size: many; J gene: TRBJ1-2; V gene: TRBV29-1; CDR3 protein: CSVLAAATNYGYTF; CDR3 DNA: TGCAGCGTTCTTGCCGCGGCGACTAACTATGGCTACACCTTC
D gene: NA; clone size: NA; J gene: TRBJ1-5; V gene: TRBV2; CDR3 protein: CASSALPGQPRQPQHF; CDR3 DNA: TGTGCCAGCAGCGCTCTGCCGGGCCAGCCCCGTCAGCCCCAGCATTTT
D gene: NA; clone size: NA; J gene: TRBJ2-5; V gene: TRBV11-2; CDR3 protein: CASSPQEYQETQYF; CDR3 DNA: TGTGCCAGCAGTCCCCAGGAGTACCAAGAGACCCAGTACTTC
D gene: NA; clone size: NA; J gene: TRBJ1-2; V gene: TRBV24-1; CDR3 protein: CATDPGSDDLYGYTF; CDR3 DNA: TGTGCTACTGACCCAGGATCCGATGACCTCTATGGCTACACCTTC
D gene: TRBD1; clone size: few; J gene: TRBJ2-7; V gene: TRBV25-1; CDR3 protein: CASGGKGTDEQYF; CDR3 DNA: TGTGCCAGCGGTGGGAAAGGGACAGACGAGCAGTACTTC
D gene: NA; clone size: NA; J gene: TRBJ1-6; V gene: TRBV7-2; CDR3 protein: CASSLAAAGGPLHF; CDR3 DNA: TGTGCCAGCAGCTTAGCCGCAGCGGGAGGACCCCTCCACTTT
D gene: NA; clone size: NA; J gene: TRBJ2-7; V gene: TRBV5-1; CDR3 protein: CASILDTNSYEQYF; CDR3 DNA: TGCGCCAGCATCCTAGACACTAACTCCTACGAGCAGTACTTC
D gene: TRBD1; clone size: NA; J gene: TRBJ2-2; V gene: TRBV7-4; CDR3 protein: CASSLSGTDTGELFF; CDR3 DNA: TGTGCCAGCAGCCTCTCCGGGACAGACACCGGGGAGCTGTTTTTT
D gene: TRBD1; clone size: many; J gene: TRBJ1-2; V gene: TRBV19; CDR3 protein: CASTFGQGYGYTF; CDR3 DNA: TGTGCCAGTACCTTCGGACAGGGCTATGGCTACACCTTC
D gene: TRBD1; clone size: many; J gene: TRBJ1-2; V gene: TRBV15; CDR3 protein: CATSEDRAVIGHTF; CDR3 DNA: TGTGCCACCAGTGAAGACAGGGCGGTAATAGGTCACACCTTC
D gene: NA; clone size: many; J gene: TRBJ1-5; V gene: TRBV2; CDR3 protein: CASSEAIGSSNQPQHF; CDR3 DNA: TGTGCCAGCAGTGAAGCAATCGGCAGTAGCAATCAGCCCCAGCATTTT
D gene: TRBD2; clone size: NA; J gene: TRBJ2-2; V gene: TRBV7-9; CDR3 protein: CASSLLAGVDTGELFF; CDR3 DNA: TGTGCCAGCAGCTTGCTAGCGGGAGTTGATACCGGGGAGCTGTTTTTT
D gene: NA; clone size: NA; J gene: TRBJ1-4; V gene: TRBV5-1; CDR3 protein: CASSSGGDEEKLFF; CDR3 DNA: TGCGCCAGCAGCTCGGGGGGGGACGAGGAAAAACTGTTTTTT